The T cell receptor (beta chain) under discussion was sequenced for a study of control samples from healthy donors and cancer patients. The CDR3 has 15 residues. In germline, CDR1 is SGHNT, CDR2 YENEEA. V lost 5 bases, J lost 0 bases, and 13 bases lay in between. TCRdb's table, derived via immunoSEQ multiplex PCR, lists solely in-frame clones and lacks some. The table has around 200,000 clones, roughly 91% seen once. The genes are TRBV11-3 and TRBJ1-2; maybe TRBD1 (6 bases). The origin of this receptor is a woman in her thirties in good health. The sample taken for sequencing was blood. The CDR3 DNA is TGTGCCAGCAGCACTGACAGGAGATCTAACTATGGCTACACCTTC. This codes for CASSTDRRSNYGYTF.